The clone carrying this T cell receptor beta chain was detected only a few times. Its antigen remains unidentified. Trimming cost V 5 bases and J 1 base; bases outside gene matches: 6. This CDR3 has 16 residues. The germline CDR1 and CDR2 sequences are MNHNS and SASEGT. The record originates from a study of naive and memory T cell subsets. CMV status came from CD4+ IFNgamma after overnight CMV lysate stimulation. Sequential positive selection took CD4 T cells first, then CD8 T cells. Two oligonucleotides, mixed equimolar, formed the beta constant-region primer covering TRBC1 and TRBC2. The ligated cDNA underwent four PCR rounds using SP2 and nested alpha and beta constant-region primers. From the UMI-ligation and nested PCR reads, TCRdb called clonotypes with MiXCR, one entry per CDR3 protein. The sample has some 30,000 distinct CDR3 sequences; approximately 17% are singletons. The study's findings and limits: Between naive and memory subsets, TCR abundance power law exponents differed. Over 95% of naive TCR sequences appeared only once after error correction, unlike memory subsets.

Material for sequencing was effector memory CD4+ T cells from blood. Noted subset: effector memory, CD45RA- CD27-. The receptor was isolated from a human donor in good health. The chain has TRBV6-1 and TRBJ2-3; 10 bases match TRBD1. DNA for the CDR3: TGTGCCAGCAGTTTAGACAGGGGGCGAGGCACAGATACGCAGTATTTT. This codes for CASSLDRGRGTDTQYF.